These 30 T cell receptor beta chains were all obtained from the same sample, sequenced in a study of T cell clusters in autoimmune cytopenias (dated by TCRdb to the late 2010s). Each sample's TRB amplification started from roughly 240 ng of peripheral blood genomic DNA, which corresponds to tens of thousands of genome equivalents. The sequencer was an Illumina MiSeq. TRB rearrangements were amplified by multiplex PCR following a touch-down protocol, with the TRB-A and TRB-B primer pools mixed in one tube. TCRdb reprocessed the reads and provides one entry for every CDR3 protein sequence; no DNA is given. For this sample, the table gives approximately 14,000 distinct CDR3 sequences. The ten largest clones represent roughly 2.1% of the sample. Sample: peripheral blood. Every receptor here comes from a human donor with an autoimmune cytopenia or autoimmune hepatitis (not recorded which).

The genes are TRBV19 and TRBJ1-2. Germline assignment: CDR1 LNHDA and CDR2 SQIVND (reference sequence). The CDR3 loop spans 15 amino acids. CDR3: CASSPSGTANYGYTF.

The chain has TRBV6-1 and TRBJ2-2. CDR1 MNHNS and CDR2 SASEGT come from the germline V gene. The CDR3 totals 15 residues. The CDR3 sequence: CASTSGKVHTGELFF.

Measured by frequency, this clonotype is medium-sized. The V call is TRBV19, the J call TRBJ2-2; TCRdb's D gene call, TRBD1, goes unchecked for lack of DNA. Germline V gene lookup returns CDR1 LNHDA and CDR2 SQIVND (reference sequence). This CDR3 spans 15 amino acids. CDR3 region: CASTTGAANTGELFF. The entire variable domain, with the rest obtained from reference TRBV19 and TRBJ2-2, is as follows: DGGITQSPKYLFRKEGQNVTLSCEQNLNHDAMYWYRQDPGQGLRLIYYSQIVNDFQKGDIAEGYSVSREKKESFPLTVTSAQKNPTAFYLCASTTGAANTGELFFGEGSRLTVL.

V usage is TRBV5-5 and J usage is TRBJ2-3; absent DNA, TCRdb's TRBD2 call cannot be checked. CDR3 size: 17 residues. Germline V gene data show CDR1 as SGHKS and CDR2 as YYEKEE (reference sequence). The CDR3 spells CASSWQLAGGPTDTQYF.

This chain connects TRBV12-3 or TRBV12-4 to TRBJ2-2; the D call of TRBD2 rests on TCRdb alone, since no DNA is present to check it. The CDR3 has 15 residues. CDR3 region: CASRPRLAGSGELFF.

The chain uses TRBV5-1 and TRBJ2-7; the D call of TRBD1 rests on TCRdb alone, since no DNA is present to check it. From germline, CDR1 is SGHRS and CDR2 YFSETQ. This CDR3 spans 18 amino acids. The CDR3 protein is CASSMIPGQGRGTYEQYF.

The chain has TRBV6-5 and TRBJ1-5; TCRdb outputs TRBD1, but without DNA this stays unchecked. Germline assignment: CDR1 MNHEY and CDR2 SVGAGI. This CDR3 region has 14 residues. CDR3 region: CASSPGTAHPSQHF.

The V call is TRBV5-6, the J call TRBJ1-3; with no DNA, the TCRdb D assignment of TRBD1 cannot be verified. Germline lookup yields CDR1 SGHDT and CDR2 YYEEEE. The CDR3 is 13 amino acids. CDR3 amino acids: CASSTTGIDTIYF.

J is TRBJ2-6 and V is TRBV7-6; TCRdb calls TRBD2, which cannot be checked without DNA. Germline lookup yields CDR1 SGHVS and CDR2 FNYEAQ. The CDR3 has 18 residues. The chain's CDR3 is CASSSGGWRSSGANVLTF.

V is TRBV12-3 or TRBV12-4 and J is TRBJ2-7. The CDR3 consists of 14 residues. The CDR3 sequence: CASGHTTSSYEQYF.

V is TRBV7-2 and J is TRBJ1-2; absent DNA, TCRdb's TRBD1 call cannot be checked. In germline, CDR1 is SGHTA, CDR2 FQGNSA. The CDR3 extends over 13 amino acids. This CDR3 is CASSRGQAYGYTF.

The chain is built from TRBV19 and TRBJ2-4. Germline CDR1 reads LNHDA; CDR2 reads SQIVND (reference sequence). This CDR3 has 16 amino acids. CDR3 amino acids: CASSISRAEAKNIQYF.

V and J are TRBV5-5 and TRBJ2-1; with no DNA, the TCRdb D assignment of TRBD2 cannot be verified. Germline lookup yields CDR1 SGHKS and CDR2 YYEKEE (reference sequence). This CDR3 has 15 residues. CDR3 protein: CASSSNPGTSNEQFF. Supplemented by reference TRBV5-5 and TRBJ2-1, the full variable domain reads DAGVTQSPTHLIKTRGQQVTLRCSPISGHKSVSWYQQVLGQGPQFIFQYYEKEERGRGNFPDRFSARQFPNYSSELNVNALLLGDSALYLCASSSNPGTSNEQFFGPGTRLTVL.

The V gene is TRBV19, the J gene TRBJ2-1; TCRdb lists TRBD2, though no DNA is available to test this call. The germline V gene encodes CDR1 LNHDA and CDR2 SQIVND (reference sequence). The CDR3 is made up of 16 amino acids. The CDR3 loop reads CASSIDHGLAGVKQFF.

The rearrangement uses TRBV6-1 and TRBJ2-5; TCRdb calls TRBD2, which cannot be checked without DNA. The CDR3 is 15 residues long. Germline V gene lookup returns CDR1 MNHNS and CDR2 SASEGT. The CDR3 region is CASSELAGGQETQYF.

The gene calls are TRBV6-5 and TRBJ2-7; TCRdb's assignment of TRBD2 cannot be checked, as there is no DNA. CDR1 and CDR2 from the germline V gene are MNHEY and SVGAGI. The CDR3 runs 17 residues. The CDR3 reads CASTAGAGLAGAYEQYF.

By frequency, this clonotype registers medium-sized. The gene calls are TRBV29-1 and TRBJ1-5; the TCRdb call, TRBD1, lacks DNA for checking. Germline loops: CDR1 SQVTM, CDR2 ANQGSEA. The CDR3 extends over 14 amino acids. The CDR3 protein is CSVGGGQGPQPQHF.

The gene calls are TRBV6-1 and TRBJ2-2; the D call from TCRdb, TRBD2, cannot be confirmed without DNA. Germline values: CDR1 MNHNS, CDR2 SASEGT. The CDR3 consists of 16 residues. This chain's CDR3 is CASSSLAGVLTGELFF.

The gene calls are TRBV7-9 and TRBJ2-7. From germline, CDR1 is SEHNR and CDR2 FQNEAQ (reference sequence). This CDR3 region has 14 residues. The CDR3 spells CASSPDFLSYEQYF.

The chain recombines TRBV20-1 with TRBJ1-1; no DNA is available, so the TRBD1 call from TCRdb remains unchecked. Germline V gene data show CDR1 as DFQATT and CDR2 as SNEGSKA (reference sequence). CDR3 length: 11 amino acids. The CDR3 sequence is CSARGRGVGFF.

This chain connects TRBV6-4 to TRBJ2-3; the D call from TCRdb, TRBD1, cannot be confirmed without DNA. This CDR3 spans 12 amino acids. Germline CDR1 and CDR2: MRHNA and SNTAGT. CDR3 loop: CASSDRGDTQYF.

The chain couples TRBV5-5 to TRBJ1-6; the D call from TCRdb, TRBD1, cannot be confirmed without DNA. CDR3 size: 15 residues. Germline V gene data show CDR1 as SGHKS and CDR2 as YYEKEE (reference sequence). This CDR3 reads CASSLNPRQPSPLHF.

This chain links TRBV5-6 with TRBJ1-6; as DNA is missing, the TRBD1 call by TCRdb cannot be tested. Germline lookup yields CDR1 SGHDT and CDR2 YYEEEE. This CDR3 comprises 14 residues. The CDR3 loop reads CASSAGQLNSPLHF.

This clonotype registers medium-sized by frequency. The CDR3 protein is CASRSRLAGDRYNEQFF. V is TRBV19 and J is TRBJ2-1; the TCRdb D gene call, TRBD2, has no DNA to confirm it. From germline, CDR1 is LNHDA and CDR2 SQIVND (reference sequence). CDR3 size: 17 residues.

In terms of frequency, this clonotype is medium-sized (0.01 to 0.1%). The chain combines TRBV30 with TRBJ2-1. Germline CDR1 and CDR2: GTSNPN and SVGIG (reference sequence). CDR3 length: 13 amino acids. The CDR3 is CAWSVRIGDEQFF.

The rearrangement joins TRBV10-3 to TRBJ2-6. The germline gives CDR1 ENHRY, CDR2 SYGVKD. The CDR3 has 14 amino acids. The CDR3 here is CAIRQSSGANVLTF.

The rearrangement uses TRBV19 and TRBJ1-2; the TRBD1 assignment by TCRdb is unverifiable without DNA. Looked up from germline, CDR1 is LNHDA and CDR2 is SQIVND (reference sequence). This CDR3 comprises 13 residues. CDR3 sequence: CASSIDGGYGYTF.

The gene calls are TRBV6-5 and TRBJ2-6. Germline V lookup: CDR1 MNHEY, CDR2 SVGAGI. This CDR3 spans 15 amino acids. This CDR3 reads CASSNSFSGANVLTF.

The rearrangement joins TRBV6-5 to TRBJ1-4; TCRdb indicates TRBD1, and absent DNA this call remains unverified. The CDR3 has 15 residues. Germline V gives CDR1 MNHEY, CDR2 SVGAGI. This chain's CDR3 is CASRAQGALGEKLFF.

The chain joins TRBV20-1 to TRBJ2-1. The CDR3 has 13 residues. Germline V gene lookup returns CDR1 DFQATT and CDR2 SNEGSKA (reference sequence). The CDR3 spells CSLRLSSYNEQFF.